This passage covers 17 T cell receptor beta chains from one sample sequenced in a study of graft-versus-host responses after intestinal transplantation. Profiling relied on immunoSEQ multiplex PCR, and the TCRdb table lists in-frame clones only, not all of them. This repertoire shows about 9,000 clones, 27% found once; its top ten account for approximately 5%. Plating of roughly 200,000 CFSE-labeled responder cells was done together with roughly 200,000 irradiated, violet-dye-labeled stimulator cells. The sample consisted of alloreactive CD8+ T cells from a mixed lymphocyte reaction culture, taken before transplantation. The sample's subset: CFSE-low proliferating T cells sorted from approximately six-day pre-transplant mixed lymphocyte reaction (GvH or HvG direction). The receptors were sampled from a human patient who was an organ donor for intestinal transplantation.

This clone is labeled medium-sized. Other DNA sequences of this sample code for an identical CDR3. This sequence joins TRBV6-5 and TRBJ2-7; possibly TRBD1 for D (5 bases). The CDR3 has 14 residues. V was pared by 8 bases and J by 0 bases, with 14 bases between. Germline V CDR1 and CDR2: MNHEY, SVGAGI. CDR3 DNA sequence: TGTGCCAGCGGTCAGGACATGAGCTCCTACGAGCAGTACTTC. This gives the protein CASGQDMSSYEQYF.

The chain carries TRBV11-3 and TRBJ1-2, with D unresolved. V was pared by 2 bases and J by 0 bases, with 13 bases between. CDR1 is SGHNT and CDR2 is YENEEA in the germline V gene. CDR3 length: 16 residues. Written as DNA, the CDR3 is TGTGCCAGCAGCTTACGGCTCCGGTTAGCTAACTATGGCTACACCTTC. Its protein product is CASSLRLRLANYGYTF.

The J gene is TRBJ1-3, the V gene TRBV10-3; the D is unclear. The germline V gene encodes CDR1 ENHRY and CDR2 SYGVKD. Trimming pared 3 bases from V and 0 bases from J, leaving 6 bases between. The CDR3 runs 14 residues. The CDR3 DNA is TGTGCCATCAGTGAAAAAGGCTCTGGAAACACCATATATTTT. It codes for CAISEKGSGNTIYF.

The chain links TRBV4-1 to TRBJ2-1; 12 nucleotides line up with TRBD1. This CDR3 region has 17 residues. CDR1 is MGHRA and CDR2 is YSYEKL in the germline V gene. Trimming cost V 0 bases and J 9 bases; bases outside gene matches: 9. CDR3 residues: CASSQDSRDRGLREQFF. The CDR3 DNA follows: TGCGCCAGCAGCCAAGACTCCCGGGACAGGGGGCTCCGTGAGCAGTTCTTC.

This clone was detected only once. V and J are TRBV10-2 and TRBJ2-1; either TRBD1 or TRBD2 may fit D (6 bases each). Between the trimmed V and J ends, which lost 4 bases and 4 bases, there was a span of 14 bases. The length of the CDR3 is 15 residues. Germline CDR1 is WSHSY and CDR2 is SAAADI. The CDR3 DNA sequence: TGCGCCAGCAGTGCTGCCGGGGGCTCTTACAATGAGCAGTTCTTC. Amino acid sequence: CASSAAGGSYNEQFF.

This clone came up a few times. The gene calls are TRBV4-1 and TRBJ2-3; TRBD2 matches at 12 bases. V lost 4 bases and J lost 2; bases outside the gene matches: 13. Germline V gene lookup returns CDR1 MGHRA and CDR2 YSYEKL. CDR3 length: 19 amino acids. The chain's CDR3 is CASSPPSSGRALVTDTQYF. CDR3 sequence (DNA): TGCGCCAGCAGCCCACCGTCTAGCGGGAGGGCCCTGGTCACAGATACGCAGTATTTT.

The gene calls are TRBV15 and TRBJ2-3, with D possibly matching TRBD1 (5 bases). The V gene's germline CDR1 is LNHNV and CDR2 YYDKDF (reference sequence). CDR3 length equals 15 residues. Trimming stripped 4 bases from V and 4 bases from J, with 15 bases between. CDR3 sequence (DNA): TGTGCCACCAGCACCCTACCCACAGGAGCAGATACGCAGTATTTT. Translation: CATSTLPTGADTQYF. The variable domain in full, completed from reference TRBV15 and TRBJ2-3, reads DAMVIQNPRYQVTQFGKPVTLSCSQTLNHNVMYWYQQKSSQAPKLLFHYYDKDFNNEADTPDNFQSRRPNTSFCFLDIRSPGLGDTAMYLCATSTLPTGADTQYFGPGTRLTVL.

This rearrangement joins TRBV25-1 to TRBJ1-1, with D unclear. The length of the CDR3 is 13 residues. V was cut by 6 bases and J by 8 bases, with 16 bases left in between. The germline V gene encodes CDR1 MGHDK and CDR2 SYGVNS. The chain's CDR3 is CASRVGGIREAFF. The CDR3 DNA sequence: TGTGCCAGCAGAGTGGGCGGGATCAGGGAAGCTTTCTTT.

Notes on this clone: This same CDR3 is encoded by further DNA sequences in the sample. The chain couples TRBV30 to TRBJ2-1, with D possibly being TRBD2 (7 bases). CDR1 and CDR2 from the germline V gene are GTSNPN and SVGIG (reference sequence). Between the trimmed V and J ends, which lost 8 bases and 6 bases, there was a span of 20 bases. CDR3 length: 14 residues. The CDR3 reads CAGRDGGRGNEQFF. The DNA for the CDR3 is TGTGCCGGGCGTGACGGGGGGCGGGGCAATGAGCAGTTCTTC.

A few counts support this clone. The V call is TRBV4-1, the J call TRBJ2-1; no definite D call. The CDR3 length is 13 residues. Germline V gene lookup returns CDR1 MGHRA and CDR2 YSYEKL. V was clipped by 1 base and J by 7 bases, with 8 bases between them. The CDR3: CASSQAGENEQFF. The CDR3 nucleotides read TGCGCCAGCAGCCAAGCCGGTGAAAATGAGCAGTTCTTC.

For this clone: This same CDR3 is encoded by further DNA sequences in the sample. The V and J genes are TRBV27 and TRBJ2-2, with D possibly matching TRBD2 (6 bases). Trimming left V 6 bases short and J 1 base short, with 15 bases between. This CDR3 has 16 residues. CDR1 is MNHEY and CDR2 is SMNVEV in the germline V gene (reference sequence). CDR3 in amino acids: CASRTHGGGNTGELFF. The CDR3 DNA reads as TGTGCCAGCAGGACACACGGGGGAGGGAACACCGGGGAGCTGTTTTTT.

Of note for this clone: A single base separates this from a much larger clone, so it may be a read error. This chain links TRBV29-1 with TRBJ2-7; 8 bases are a match to TRBD1. Germline lookup yields CDR1 SQVTM and CDR2 ANQGSEA. CDR3 size: 15 residues. The CDR3 DNA is TGCCGCGTTGAACCCCCGACAGGGGAGAGCCTAGAGCAGTACTTC. Translating it yields CRVEPPTGESLEQYF.

The chain carries TRBV30 and TRBJ2-5; no clear D gene. The germline V and J ends were trimmed by 2 bases and 7 bases, with 5 bases remaining between them. Germline lookup yields CDR1 GTSNPN and CDR2 SVGIG (reference sequence). The CDR3 is made up of 10 amino acids. The CDR3 loop is CAWSSGTQYF. As DNA, the CDR3 is TGTGCCTGGAGTTCGGGGACCCAGTACTTC.

The count of this clone is one. In DNA form, the CDR3 reads TGTGCCAGCAGCAACGGACCCACAGATACGCAGTATTTT. Its translation: CASSNGPTDTQYF. This chain connects TRBV7-7 to TRBJ2-3; no reliable D call. There are 13 residues in the CDR3. CDR1 and CDR2 (germline): SSHAT, FNYEAQ (reference sequence). V lost 5 bases, J lost 2 bases, and 8 bases lay in between. Full variable domain (missing parts from reference TRBV7-7 and TRBJ2-3): GAGVSQSPRYKVTKRGQDVTLRCDPISSHATLYWYQQALGQGPEFLTYFNYEAQPDKSGLPSDRFSAERPEGSISTLTIQRTEQRDSAMYRCASSNGPTDTQYFGPGTRLTVL.

The table lists this clone with a few counts. The chain has TRBV27 and TRBJ2-2; 9 bases map to TRBD1. There are 17 residues in the CDR3. Trimming cost V 4 bases and J 2 bases; bases outside gene matches: 8. Germline CDR1 is MNHEY and CDR2 is SMNVEV (reference sequence). The CDR3 nucleotides are TGTGCCAGCAGTTGGTCAACAGGGGGCGCCAACACCGGGGAGCTGTTTTTT. Amino acids: CASSWSTGGANTGELFF.

The rearrangement links TRBV4-1 to TRBJ2-1; no clear D. Germline loops: CDR1 MGHRA, CDR2 YSYEKL. Deletions cut 3 bases from V and 2 bases from J, with 17 bases between. This CDR3 contains 17 residues. The CDR3 loop reads CASSHALPAPPYNEQFF. The CDR3, as DNA: TGCGCCAGCAGCCATGCTCTCCCAGCGCCCCCCTACAATGAGCAGTTCTTC.

This chain joins TRBV6-6 and TRBJ2-3; D not resolved. Germline assignment: CDR1 MNHNY and CDR2 SVGAGI (reference sequence). CDR3 length equals 14 residues. Trimming left V 5 bases short and J 0 bases short, with 9 bases between. In DNA, the CDR3 is TGTGCCAGCAGTCAAATAGCTAGCACAGATACGCAGTATTTT. Protein sequence: CASSQIASTDTQYF.